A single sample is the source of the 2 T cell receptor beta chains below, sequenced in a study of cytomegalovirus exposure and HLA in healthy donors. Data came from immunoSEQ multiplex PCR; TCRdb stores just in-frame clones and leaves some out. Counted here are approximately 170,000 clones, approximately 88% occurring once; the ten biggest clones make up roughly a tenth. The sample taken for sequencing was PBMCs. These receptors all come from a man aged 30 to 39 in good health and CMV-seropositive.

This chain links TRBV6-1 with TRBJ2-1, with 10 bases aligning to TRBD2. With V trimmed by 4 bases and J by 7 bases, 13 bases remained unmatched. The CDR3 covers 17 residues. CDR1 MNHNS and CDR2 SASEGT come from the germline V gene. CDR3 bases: TGTGCCAGCAGTGGAAGCGGGAGGGGAATTTGGGAGAATGAGCAGTTCTTC. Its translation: CASSGSGRGIWENEQFF.

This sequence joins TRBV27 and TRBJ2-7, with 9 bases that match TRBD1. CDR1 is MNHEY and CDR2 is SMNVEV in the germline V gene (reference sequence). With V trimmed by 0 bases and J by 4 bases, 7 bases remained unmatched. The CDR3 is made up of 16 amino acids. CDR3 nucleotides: TGTGCCAGCAGTTTATCGTGGGACAGGGCGTTTTACGAGCAGTACTTC. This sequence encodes CASSLSWDRAFYEQYF.